These 25 T cell receptor beta chains were sequenced from one sample in a study of T cells in Graves' hyperthyroidism and ophthalmopathy. RNA transcripts were the template for amplifying TCR beta CDR3 regions. Carried out on the TCR CDR3, a first-round RT-PCR used the HTBI primer set. TCRdb passed the multiplex PCR reads through MiXCR, listing each CDR3 protein once. Of 400,000 or so distinct CDR3 sequences in the sample, roughly 15% were seen once. Sequencing used blood. These receptor sequences come from a woman in her sixties with Graves' ophthalmopathy.

This clonotype has at least ten counts. The rearrangement links TRBV28 to TRBJ2-7, with D possibly being TRBD2 (6 bases). This CDR3 comprises 16 residues. Between the trimmed V and J ends, which lost 3 bases and 4 bases, there was a span of 19 bases. Germline V gives CDR1 MDHEN, CDR2 SYDVKM. The CDR3 protein is CASSFFGGIGGYEQYF. CDR3 sequence (DNA): TGTGCCAGCAGTTTCTTCGGGGGTATCGGCGGATACGAGCAGTACTTC.

The rearrangement joins TRBV14 to TRBJ1-2; D gene uncertain. This CDR3 has 12 residues. The V gene lost 0 bases and the J gene lost 5 bases, with 4 bases spanning the gap. The germline gives CDR1 SGHDN, CDR2 FVKESK. The DNA for the CDR3 is TGTGCCAGCAGCCAAGACGCGTATGGCTACACCTTC. Its translation: CASSQDAYGYTF. Full variable domain (missing parts from reference TRBV14 and TRBJ1-2): EAGVTQFPSHSVIEKGQTVTLRCDPISGHDNLYWYRRVMGKEIKFLLHFVKESKQDESGMPNNRFLAERTGGTYSTLKVQPAELEDSGVYFCASSQDAYGYTFGSGTRLTVV.

There are a few counts of this clonotype. The DNA for the CDR3 is TGTGCCAGCAGCTTAGTAGGACTCAGGAGCACAGATACGCAGTATTTT. Translating gives CASSLVGLRSTDTQYF. The chain couples TRBV7-9 to TRBJ2-3; D is perhaps TRBD2 (5 bases). This CDR3 has 16 amino acids. V lost 1 base, J lost 0 bases, and 11 bases lay in between. From germline, CDR1 is SEHNR and CDR2 FQNEAQ (reference sequence).

Only a few counts were recorded for this clonotype. The chain uses TRBV3-1 and TRBJ1-1, with D uncertain. CDR1 is LGHDT and CDR2 is YNNKEL in the germline V gene (reference sequence). The CDR3 extends over 14 amino acids. V lost 0 bases to trimming and J lost 3 bases, with 8 bases between them. This chain's CDR3 is CASSQDPVDTEAFF. The CDR3 bases are TGTGCCAGCAGCCAAGATCCCGTTGACACTGAAGCTTTCTTT.

At least ten counts were recorded for this clonotype. The chain links TRBV3-1 to TRBJ2-1, with 8 bases matching TRBD2. V was pared by 2 bases and J by 8 bases, with 11 bases of the junction left unmatched. The V gene's germline CDR1 is LGHDT and CDR2 YNNKEL (reference sequence). CDR3 length: 16 amino acids. DNA for the CDR3: TGTGCCAGCAGCCAACTCGCGCGCCGGGGGGGGGATGAGCAGTTCTTC. Translated: CASSQLARRGGDEQFF.

There are many counts of this clonotype. The rearrangement uses TRBV7-2 and TRBJ2-7; D perhaps matches TRBD2 (5 bases). The length of the CDR3 is 11 residues. CDR1 SGHTA and CDR2 FQGNSA come from the germline V gene. Trimming pared 5 bases from V and 9 bases from J, leaving 11 bases between. CDR3 coding DNA: TGTGCCAGCAGCGTTAGCGAGGTGCAGTACTTC. Translated, it gives CASSVSEVQYF.

This clonotype was picked up many times. V and J are TRBV10-1 and TRBJ2-7; weak D call: TRBD1 (6 bases). CDR1 and CDR2 from the germline V gene are WNHNN and SYGVQD (reference sequence). This CDR3 spans 13 amino acids. V was shortened by 7 bases and J by 5 bases, with 15 bases between the two germline ends. The CDR3 nucleotides are TGCGCCAGCACCCAGGGGATGGTAGACGAGCAGTACTTC. It translates to CASTQGMVDEQYF.

The chain couples TRBV24-1 to TRBJ1-1; D call uncertain. V was pared by 3 bases and J by 1 base, with 14 bases between. The CDR3 is 16 amino acids. Looked up from germline, CDR1 is KGHDR and CDR2 is SFDVKD. CDR3 region: CATSDAWPPGNTEAFF. The CDR3 DNA follows: TGTGCCACCAGTGATGCCTGGCCGCCAGGGAACACTGAAGCTTTCTTT.

This clonotype was observed many times. This chain uses TRBV18 with TRBJ2-6; D tentatively reads TRBD1 or TRBD2 (6 bases each). CDR3 size: 16 residues. Germline CDR1 reads KGHSH; CDR2 reads LQKENI. With 6 bases removed from V and 4 bases from J, the gap between germline ends came to 16 bases. For the CDR3, the DNA is TGTGCCAGCTCTCCGGGCCCGGGGGCCGGGGCCAACGTCCTGACTTTC. Translation: CASSPGPGAGANVLTF.

This clonotype has a count of ten or more. The rearrangement links TRBV20-1 to TRBJ2-7, with a tentative D call TRBD1 (5 bases). Germline CDR1 is DFQATT and CDR2 is SNEGSKA (reference sequence). This CDR3 comprises 13 residues. Trimming shortened V by 4 bases and J by 4 bases, and 14 bases separated the two germline ends. The CDR3 nucleotides are TGCAGTGCTATCCCCCGTAGGGGTTACGAGCAGTACTTC. It encodes CSAIPRRGYEQYF.

This clonotype was counted ten times or more. The V gene is TRBV24-1, the J gene TRBJ2-1; 9 bases line up with TRBD2. Germline values: CDR1 KGHDR, CDR2 SFDVKD. Trimming removed 3 bases from V and 2 bases from J; junction bases left unmatched: 10. There are 18 residues in the CDR3. DNA of the CDR3: TGTGCCACCAGTGATGGAGCGGGAGGCCCCAGGGCCTACAATGAGCAGTTCTTC. Its protein product is CATSDGAGGPRAYNEQFF.

This clonotype has a count of ten or more. The chain links TRBV6-1 to TRBJ2-7; possible D gene TRBD1, 5 bases. V was clipped by 5 bases and J by 3 bases, with 14 bases between them. This CDR3 is built from 14 residues. Germline V gene data show CDR1 as MNHNS and CDR2 as SASEGT. The CDR3 loop reads CASSPSRTFYEQYF. The CDR3 bases are TGTGCCAGCAGTCCGTCCCGGACATTCTACGAGCAGTACTTC.

This clonotype came up a few times. V usage is TRBV7-9 and J usage is TRBJ2-3; TRBD1 agrees at 9 bases. The trim removed 5 bases at V and 3 bases at J, leaving 9 bases unmatched. The V gene's germline CDR1 is SEHNR and CDR2 FQNEAQ (reference sequence). This CDR3 comprises 16 residues. CDR3 protein: CASSARQGVETDTQYF. The DNA for the CDR3 is TGTGCCAGCAGCGCCCGACAGGGGGTCGAGACAGATACGCAGTATTTT.

This clonotype was picked up many times. V is TRBV6-1 and J is TRBJ2-1; D call uncertain. The germline CDR1 and CDR2 sequences are MNHNS and SASEGT. V lost 1 base and J 7 bases, leaving 11 bases between the germline ends. This CDR3 comprises 14 residues. Here the CDR3 reads CASSEVLAGNEQFF. CDR3 coding DNA: TGTGCCAGCAGTGAAGTTCTGGCCGGTAATGAGCAGTTCTTC.

This clonotype was seen many times. J is TRBJ2-5 and V is TRBV27, with D perhaps matching TRBD1 (5 bases). The V gene's germline CDR1 is MNHEY and CDR2 SMNVEV (reference sequence). The CDR3 totals 13 residues. The germline V and J ends were trimmed by 3 bases and 6 bases, with 11 bases remaining between them. The chain's CDR3 is CASSLGRGQTQYF. Written as DNA, the CDR3 is TGTGCCAGCAGTTTGGGTAGGGGTCAGACCCAGTACTTC.

There are many counts of this clonotype. Being one base from a much bigger clone, this may be a read error. This rearrangement joins TRBV3-1 to TRBJ2-1, with 8 bases identical to TRBD2. Germline-derived CDR1 and CDR2 are LGHDT and YNNKEL (reference sequence). This CDR3 is 16 amino acids long. The CDR3 sequence: CASSRGTGGRYNKQFF. CDR3 DNA: TGTGCCAGCAGCCGGGGGACGGGAGGGCGATACAATAAGCAGTTCTTC.

The V and J genes are TRBV12-5 and TRBJ1-6; possible D gene TRBD1, 5 bases. In germline, CDR1 is LGHNT, CDR2 FRNRAP. Trimming pared 5 bases from V and 7 bases from J, leaving 18 bases between. This CDR3 comprises 16 residues. The CDR3 DNA reads TGTGCTAGTGGTCCGGGTCCTGGGGGGAGGAATTCACCCCTCCACTTT. Translated: CASGPGPGGRNSPLHF. Variable domain in full (rest from reference TRBV12-5 and TRBJ1-6): DARVTQTPRHKVTEMGQEVTMRCQPILGHNTVFWYRQTMMQGLELLAYFRNRAPLDDSGMPKDRFSAEMPDATLATLKIQPSEPRDSAVYFCASGPGPGGRNSPLHFGNGTRLTVT.

This clonotype was counted at least ten times. The chain combines TRBV28 with TRBJ1-4; TRBD1 might be the D (5 bases). The CDR3 length is 14 residues. V was cut by 4 bases and J by 7 bases, with 13 bases left in between. The V gene's germline CDR1 is MDHEN and CDR2 SYDVKM. CDR3 sequence: CASSWGGSGEKLFF. As DNA, the CDR3 is TGTGCCAGCAGTTGGGGGGGTAGCGGTGAAAAACTGTTTTTT.

The rearrangement links TRBV11-2 to TRBJ2-7; 10 positions match TRBD2. The trim removed 5 bases at V and 3 bases at J, leaving 7 bases unmatched. CDR1 and CDR2 (germline): SGHAT, FQNNGV. The CDR3 is 15 amino acids. The CDR3, as DNA: TGTGCCAGCAGCCAAACGGGACTAGCGAACTACGAGCAGTACTTC. This codes for CASSQTGLANYEQYF.

This clonotype was counted ten times or more. The gene calls are TRBV6-5 and TRBJ2-5; D may be TRBD2 (5 bases). This CDR3 comprises 14 residues. Trimming removed 2 bases at V and 4 bases at J, with 11 bases between. Germline-derived CDR1 and CDR2 are MNHEY and SVGAGI. The CDR3 DNA reads as TGTGCCAGCAGTTACCCGGGGAGCATAGAGACCCAGTACTTC. It encodes CASSYPGSIETQYF.

There are a few counts of this clonotype. The genes are TRBV5-1 and TRBJ1-4; a possible D gene is TRBD1 (6 bases). The V end lost 3 bases, the J end lost 6 bases, and 12 bases lay between the germline ends. This CDR3 spans 14 amino acids. Germline-derived CDR1 and CDR2 are SGHRS and YFSETQ. CDR3 region: CASSSGGPDEKLFF. CDR3 nucleotide sequence: TGCGCCAGCAGCTCGGGGGGCCCAGATGAAAAACTGTTTTTT.

This clonotype was found many times. The chain recombines TRBV3-1 with TRBJ2-3; 8 bases align to TRBD1. CDR1 and CDR2 from the germline V gene are LGHDT and YNNKEL (reference sequence). This CDR3 region has 14 residues. V shed 2 bases and J 4 bases; nucleotides not matched to a gene: 2. The CDR3 sequence is CASSQNRGADTQYF. The CDR3 DNA reads TGTGCCAGCAGCCAAAACAGGGGGGCAGATACGCAGTATTTT.

The table lists this clonotype with a few counts. CDR3 region: CSVETRSYNEQFF. The CDR3 DNA reads TGCAGCGTCGAGACTAGGTCCTACAATGAGCAGTTCTTC. The chain uses TRBV29-1 and TRBJ2-1, with a weak D call TRBD2 (6 bases). Germline CDR1 SQVTM, CDR2 ANQGSEA. The CDR3 consists of 13 residues. The germline V and J ends were trimmed by 6 bases and 1 base, with 10 bases remaining between them.

This clonotype was seen ten or more times. The CDR3 spells CASSGLAGGRDEQFF. DNA for the CDR3: TGTGCCAGCAGTGGACTAGCGGGAGGGAGGGATGAGCAGTTCTTC. The chain joins TRBV28 to TRBJ2-1, with 15 bases lining up with TRBD2. With V trimmed by 5 bases and J by 8 bases, 4 bases remained unmatched. The CDR3 has 15 amino acids. Germline assignment: CDR1 MDHEN and CDR2 SYDVKM.

In its sample, this clonotype was seen many times. The V call is TRBV28, the J call TRBJ2-1; 10 bases line up with TRBD2. This CDR3 has 18 residues. The germline V gene encodes CDR1 MDHEN and CDR2 SYDVKM. Losses at the gene ends were 3 bases for V and 9 bases for J; bases not matched to a gene: 17. The CDR3 bases are TGTGCCAGCAGTTTGACCCGATGGCTAGCGGGAGAAAGTGGTGAGCAGTTCTTC. Protein: CASSLTRWLAGESGEQFF.